The rows below give T cell receptor beta chains drawn from one sample of a study of blood T cell repertoires in COVID-19. The table came from immunoSEQ multiplex PCR; TCRdb's copy has only in-frame clones and leaves some out. The sample records approximately 140,000 clones, 87% being singletons. Sequences were obtained from PBMCs or T cells enriched from blood (not recorded which). All receptors derive from a woman aged 40 to 50 who had been exposed to COVID-19. Each CDR3 is given with its conserved first and last residue. The D gene is left open where the match is weak.

J gene: TRBJ2-7; V gene: TRBV5-4; D gene: TRBD1; CDR3 DNA: TGTGCCAGCAGCGCCCGACAGGGCCACTACGAGCAGTACTTC; CDR3 protein: CASSARQGHYEQYF
J gene: TRBJ2-5; V gene: TRBV11-3; D gene: TRBD1; CDR3 DNA: TGTGCCAGCAGTTTTAAGGGGGCCCAAGAGACCCAGTACTTC; CDR3 protein: CASSFKGAQETQYF
J gene: TRBJ1-2; V gene: TRBV18; D gene: TRBD1; CDR3 DNA: TGTGCCAGCTCACCCGGACAGGGAGGTCTCTATGGCTACACCTTC; CDR3 protein: CASSPGQGGLYGYTF
J gene: TRBJ2-4; V gene: TRBV3-1/TRBV3-2; D gene: .; CDR3 DNA: TGTGCCAGCAGCCAAGATCCGGGGGTAGCCAAAAACATTCAGTACTTC; CDR3 protein: CASSQDPGVAKNIQYF
J gene: TRBJ2-3; V gene: TRBV4-1; D gene: .; CDR3 DNA: TGCGCCAGCAGCCAAGCCGTGGGGGCCGGGGCAGATACGCAGTATTTT; CDR3 protein: CASSQAVGAGADTQYF
J gene: TRBJ1-5; V gene: TRBV28; D gene: TRBD1; CDR3 DNA: TGTGCCAGCAGTTTTTTCGGGACAGGGGGCATCGGAAGCAATCAGCCCCAGCATTTT; CDR3 protein: CASSFFGTGGIGSNQPQHF
J gene: TRBJ1-1; V gene: TRBV10-3; D gene: .; CDR3 DNA: TGTGCCATCAGTGTGACAGCCTCGAACACTGAAGCTTTCTTT; CDR3 protein: CAISVTASNTEAFF
J gene: TRBJ1-1; V gene: TRBV7-9; D gene: .; CDR3 DNA: TGTGCCAGCAGTTCTGGACAGAAAGGTGGGTCCGCTGAAGCTTTCTTT; CDR3 protein: CASSSGQKGGSAEAFF
J gene: TRBJ2-3; V gene: TRBV28; D gene: TRBD2; CDR3 DNA: TGTGCCAGCAGCATCGCGGGGGGTACGCAGTATTTT; CDR3 protein: CASSIAGGTQYF
J gene: TRBJ1-4; V gene: TRBV27; D gene: TRBD1; CDR3 DNA: TGTGCCAGCAGTTTAGGGACAGGGATCGAAAAACTGTTTTTT; CDR3 protein: CASSLGTGIEKLFF